This TCR beta chain originates from a study of T-cell reconstitution after alpha-beta-depleted transplantation in children. For this clonotype: Its antigen is undetermined.

This CDR3 is 15 amino acids long. CDR1 is LNHDA, CDR2 SQIVND, per germline (reference sequence). With 2 bases removed from V and 2 bases from J, the gap between germline ends came to 12 bases. Study-wide findings and caveats: There were reportedly several hundred expanded graft clones from which alpha-beta T cells came about two months after transplant.

During its preparation, the TCRbeta library received unique molecular identifiers. Via MiXCR, TCRdb re-called the PCR reads, giving one row per CDR3 protein. The sample consists of hundreds of thousands of distinct CDR3 sequences, roughly a tenth of them appearing once. V gene TRBV19 combines with J gene TRBJ1-2, with D perhaps TRBD1 (5 bases). The clonotype was recovered from a child aged 2 to 10 with inherited bone marrow failure, due to receive a stem cell transplant. Sequenced material: PBMCs, taken before TCRalphabeta/CD19-depleted stem cell transplant. The CDR3 DNA sequence: TGTGCCAGTAGTATACCGGGACCGGTGAACTATGGCTACACCTTC. Its translation: CASSIPGPVNYGYTF.